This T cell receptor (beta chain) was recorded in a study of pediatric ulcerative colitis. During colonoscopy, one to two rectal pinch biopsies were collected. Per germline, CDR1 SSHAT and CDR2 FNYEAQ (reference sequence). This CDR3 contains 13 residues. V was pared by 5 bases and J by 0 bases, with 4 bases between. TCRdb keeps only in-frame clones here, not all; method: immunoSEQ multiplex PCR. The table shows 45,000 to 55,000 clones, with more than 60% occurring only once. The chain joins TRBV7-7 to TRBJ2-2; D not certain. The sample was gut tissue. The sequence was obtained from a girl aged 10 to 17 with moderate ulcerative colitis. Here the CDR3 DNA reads TGTGCCAGCAGCCCTTCGAACACCGGGGAGCTGTTTTTT. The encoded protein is CASSPSNTGELFF.